The 18 T cell receptor beta chains listed next were all sequenced from one sample in a study of control samples from healthy donors and cancer patients (dated by TCRdb to 2018 to 2020). Library preparation employed the immunoSEQ multiplex PCR assay. Imported from immuneACCESS, the table was reduced by TCRdb to in-frame sequences with V and J called. These copies leave out some clones; in studies compared against another copy, an unresolved V gene accounts for under half, and the cause of the remainder is not known. This sample has about 94,000 clones in its table, and 90% of those were observed once. Of the sample, over 3% is held by the ten largest clones. The source material was blood. The receptors derive from a woman under 30 in good health.

This chain uses TRBV3-1 (or the pseudogene TRBV3-2) with TRBJ1-5; TRBD1 is a possible D gene (6 bases). The germline V gene has CDR1 LGHDT and CDR2 YNNKEL (reference sequence). V dropped 0 bases and J dropped 11 bases, with 26 bases sitting between them. This CDR3 has 18 residues. CDR3 amino acids: CASSQERGTHVPGEAQHF. The DNA of the CDR3 is TGTGCCAGCAGCCAAGAAAGAGGGACACACGTTCCCGGGGAGGCCCAGCATTTT.

The chain couples TRBV6-5 to TRBJ1-4; D perhaps matches TRBD1 (5 bases). Germline V gene lookup returns CDR1 MNHEY and CDR2 SVGAGI. The CDR3 runs 14 residues. The V end lost 7 bases, the J end lost 0 bases, and 9 bases lay between the germline ends. Here the CDR3 DNA reads TGTGCCAGCACCAGGGATGCAACTAATGAAAAACTGTTTTTT. This translates into CASTRDATNEKLFF.

This chain links TRBV9 with TRBJ2-6; 9 bases map to TRBD1. Germline CDR1 reads SGDLS; CDR2 reads YYNGEE. V lost 0 bases and J lost 1; bases outside the gene matches: 14. The CDR3 covers 21 residues. The CDR3, as DNA: TGTGCCAGCAGCGTAGAGCCCCTAACAGGGGGCAGATTGTCTGGGGCCAACGTCCTGACTTTC. Its protein product is CASSVEPLTGGRLSGANVLTF.

The J gene is TRBJ1-2, the V gene TRBV5-4, with a possible D match to TRBD1 (6 bases). This CDR3 spans 13 amino acids. The germline V and J ends were trimmed by 2 bases and 3 bases, with 8 bases remaining between them. Germline V lookup: CDR1 SGHNT, CDR2 YYREEE (reference sequence). CDR3 bases: TGTGCCAGCAGCTTTGGACAGCACTATGGCTACACCTTC. This translates into CASSFGQHYGYTF.

V gene TRBV6-1 combines with J gene TRBJ2-7; 9 bases fit TRBD1. This CDR3 comprises 15 residues. Germline V gives CDR1 MNHNS, CDR2 SASEGT. The J segment lost 5 bases and the V segment lost 3 bases, leaving 8 bases of the junction unmatched. CDR3 protein: CASSDRTGVYDEQYF. The DNA of the CDR3 is TGTGCCAGCAGTGACCGGACAGGGGTTTATGACGAGCAGTACTTC.

The genes are TRBV6-5 and TRBJ2-2; maybe TRBD2 (6 bases). V was shortened by 2 bases and J by 3 bases, with 7 bases between the two germline ends. The CDR3 extends over 14 amino acids. Germline CDR1 is MNHEY and CDR2 is SVGAGI. Written as DNA, the CDR3 is TGTGCCAGCAGTTACCTAGCGTACACCGGGGAGCTGTTTTTT. Translation: CASSYLAYTGELFF.

In DNA form, the CDR3 reads TGTGCCACCAGCTTGGACTCCTCTGGAAACACCATATATTTT. It is translated as CATSLDSSGNTIYF. The chain recombines TRBV24-1 with TRBJ1-3; D gene uncertain. The CDR3 loop spans 14 amino acids. V shed 7 bases and J shed 0 bases, with 9 bases lying between them. Looked up from germline, CDR1 is KGHDR and CDR2 is SFDVKD.

V gene TRBV6-1 combines with J gene TRBJ1-2; 8 bases map to TRBD1. V was pared by 2 bases and J by 4 bases, with 6 bases of the junction left unmatched. This CDR3 is 15 amino acids long. Germline loops: CDR1 MNHNS, CDR2 SASEGT. CDR3 nucleotides: TGTGCCAGCAGTGAACAGGGGGCGCGGGGCTATGGCTACACCTTC. It encodes CASSEQGARGYGYTF.

This clone was counted only a few times. V and J are TRBV2 and TRBJ2-1; 8 nucleotides agree with TRBD1. V shed 6 bases and J 4 bases; nucleotides not matched to a gene: 2. The CDR3 spans 13 residues. Germline lookup yields CDR1 SNHLY and CDR2 FYNNEI. The CDR3 DNA reads TGTGCCAGCAGCAGGGGGCGATACAATGAGCAGTTCTTC. Translating it yields CASSRGRYNEQFF.

This clone was seen only once. The rearrangement links TRBV7-9 to TRBJ1-1, with a weak D call TRBD1 (5 bases). The CDR3 sequence is 16 residues long. Germline assignment: CDR1 SEHNR and CDR2 FQNEAQ (reference sequence). Trimming cost V 5 bases and J 0 bases, with 16 bases left between them. For the CDR3, the DNA is TGTGCCAGCAGCGTCCGGGACCCAAGTCTGAACACTGAAGCTTTCTTT. Its translation: CASSVRDPSLNTEAFF.

The V call is TRBV27, the J call TRBJ1-2; tentatively, D is TRBD1 (5 bases). This CDR3 is 13 amino acids long. The V gene's germline CDR1 is MNHEY and CDR2 SMNVEV (reference sequence). Deletions cut 4 bases from V and 8 bases from J, with 14 bases between. This CDR3 is CASSSRDPSGYTF. The CDR3 nucleotides read TGTGCCAGCAGTTCCCGGGACCCTTCCGGCTACACCTTC.

The DNA of the CDR3 is TGTGCCAGCAGCTTAGCGGGTGTTGATAGAAGGGGGAGGGCCGGGGAGCTGTTTTTT. Protein product: CASSLAGVDRRGRAGELFF. The chain has TRBV7-2 and TRBJ2-2; D perhaps matches TRBD2 (7 bases). Germline V gene sequence: CDR1 SGHTA, CDR2 FQGNSA. The germline V and J ends were trimmed by 0 bases and 6 bases, with 23 bases remaining between them. CDR3 length: 19 amino acids.

The chain recombines TRBV14 with TRBJ2-1; 10 bases are shared with TRBD2. Germline CDR1 reads SGHDN; CDR2 reads FVKESK. The CDR3 loop spans 17 amino acids. Trimming at V came to 2 bases and at J to 7 bases, leaving 11 bases not matched to a gene. Here the CDR3 DNA reads TGTGCCAGCAGCCAATTTGTCCTAGCGGGGGAGAGAAATGAGCAGTTCTTC. Translated, it gives CASSQFVLAGERNEQFF.

A few counts support this clone. The V call is TRBV6-4, the J call TRBJ1-5; 8 nucleotides line up with TRBD1. J gave up 6 bases and V 2 bases, and 3 bases lay outside the gene matches. Germline V gene sequence: CDR1 MRHNA, CDR2 SNTAGT. The CDR3 spans 14 residues. The CDR3 DNA reads as TGTGCCAGCAGTGACACGGACAGGGCTCAGCCCCAGCATTTT. This gives the protein CASSDTDRAQPQHF.

This chain links TRBV19 with TRBJ1-1; 7 nucleotides line up with TRBD1. The CDR3 runs to 14 residues. The V gene's germline CDR1 is LNHDA and CDR2 SQIVND (reference sequence). The junction had 5 bases not matched to a gene; V was cut back by 3 bases and J by 4 bases. CDR3 sequence: CASSITGDGTEAFF. The CDR3 DNA reads as TGTGCCAGTAGTATTACAGGGGATGGCACTGAAGCTTTCTTT. The full variable domain, its missing parts supplied by reference TRBV19 and TRBJ1-1, is DGGITQSPKYLFRKEGQNVTLSCEQNLNHDAMYWYRQDPGQGLRLIYYSQIVNDFQKGDIAEGYSVSREKKESFPLTVTSAQKNPTAFYLCASSITGDGTEAFFGQGTRLTVV.

The J gene is TRBJ1-4, the V gene TRBV7-9; D not certain. Germline lookup yields CDR1 SEHNR and CDR2 FQNEAQ (reference sequence). The CDR3 has 15 amino acids. Trimming shortened V by 5 bases and J by 3 bases, and 13 bases separated the two germline ends. The CDR3 loop reads CASSLTLTANEKLFF. In DNA form, the CDR3 reads TGTGCCAGCAGCCTAACCTTGACGGCTAATGAAAAACTGTTTTTT.

This chain connects TRBV7-3 to TRBJ2-1; D is uncertain. Germline V lookup: CDR1 SGHTA, CDR2 FQGTGA. Between the trimmed V and J ends, which lost 2 bases and 5 bases, there was a span of 13 bases. The CDR3 spans 15 residues. The CDR3 nucleotides are TGTGCCAGCAGCTTACTTGGGAACGGTGACAATGAGCAGTTCTTC. It codes for CASSLLGNGDNEQFF.

This clone was seen a few times. The V and J genes are TRBV12-3 or TRBV12-4 and TRBJ1-2; TRBD1 agrees at 10 bases. The CDR3 is made up of 13 amino acids. The ends lost 3 bases at V and 8 bases at J; junction bases unmatched: 3. CDR3 region: CASSLGTGEGYTF. The CDR3 DNA reads as TGTGCCAGCAGTTTGGGGACAGGGGAGGGCTACACCTTC.